The clone carrying this T cell receptor (beta chain) has a count of ten or more. This sample was taken from a study of identical twins. CDR1 is MNHEY, CDR2 SVGAGI, per germline. CDR3 length: 13 amino acids. The V and J ends lost 4 bases and 4 bases, in that order; junction bases with no gene match: 1. Each CDR3 protein gets one entry after TCRdb re-called the 5' RACE reads with MiXCR. The table records hundreds of thousands of distinct CDR3 sequences, approximately 9% of them present only once. The data also belong to a second study, concerning yellow fever vaccine responses in identical twins.

This sequence joins TRBV6-5 and TRBJ2-3; 8 bases match TRBD2. The sequence was obtained from a woman aged 18 to 35 in good health. The sequenced sample consisted of PBMCs. The CDR3, as DNA: TGTGCCAGCAGTTCGGGGGGGCCAGATACGCAGTATTTT. Translating gives CASSSGGPDTQYF.